These 2 T cell receptor beta chains originate from one sample sequenced in a study of shared clonotypes between healthy human individuals. CD8 cells classed as naive were CD45RO-negative and positively selected for CCR7, excluding terminally differentiated effector memory CD45RA+ cells. Sequencing used immunoSEQ multiplex PCR; TCRdb keeps in-frame clones, though not all of them. The sample includes about 1,900,000 clones, around 96% seen only once; the top ten take more than 0.9%. Sequencing was done on a sample of naive CD8+ T cells sorted from blood. These receptors were obtained from a man younger than 30 in good health.

The J gene is TRBJ2-1, the V gene TRBV11-2; D gene unclear. The germline V and J ends were trimmed by 2 bases and 9 bases, with 11 bases remaining between them. The CDR3 is 13 amino acids. Germline loops: CDR1 SGHAT, CDR2 FQNNGV. In nucleotides, the CDR3 is TGTGCCAGCAGCTTATATGGTGTGGGTGAGCAGTTCTTC. It encodes CASSLYGVGEQFF.

The rearrangement links TRBV6-5 to TRBJ2-5; tentatively, D is TRBD1 (6 bases). Germline V gene sequence: CDR1 MNHEY, CDR2 SVGAGI. The V gene lost 6 bases and the J gene lost 3 bases, with 17 bases spanning the gap. This CDR3 region has 15 residues. CDR3 residues: CASSPNKGEKETQYF. Written as DNA, the CDR3 is TGTGCCAGCAGCCCCAATAAGGGGGAGAAAGAGACCCAGTACTTC.